The subject of this entry is one T cell receptor (beta chain). The antigen is undetermined. The data stem from a study of cytomegalovirus exposure and HLA in healthy donors. At collection, donors were nominally healthy, but unrecorded immune exposures were probable. The CDR3 extends over 15 amino acids. Germline CDR1 and CDR2: SGHAT and FQNNGV. With 2 bases clipped from V and 3 bases from J, the junction kept 5 bases outside the gene matches. General study results and limits: Overall, around 150 TCR beta chains were annotated as cytomegalovirus-associated.

PCR amplification relied on 60 Vbeta primers (plus 13 Jbeta primers). Libraries were prepared by immunoSEQ multiplex PCR; TCRdb keeps only in-frame clonotypes and omits some of them. The table lists approximately 140,000 clones, roughly three quarters of them singletons, with roughly 4.7% in the top ten. This TCR came from a male donor in good health and CMV-seronegative. The genes are TRBV11-2 and TRBJ2-7, with TRBD1 matching over 9 bases. Sequencing was performed on PBMCs. The CDR3 sequence: CASSLSLGQGYEQYF. CDR3 DNA: TGTGCCAGCAGCTTAAGTTTGGGACAGGGCTACGAGCAGTACTTC. The full variable domain, completed using reference TRBV11-2 and TRBJ2-7, is EAGVAQSPRYKIIEKRQSVAFWCNPISGHATLYWYQQILGQGPKLLIQFQNNGVVDDSQLPKDRFSAERLKGVDSTLKIQPAKLEDSAVYLCASSLSLGQGYEQYFGPGTRLTVT.